This TCR beta chain is from a study of blood T cell repertoires in COVID-19. Looking at the study overall: Acute and convalescent COVID-19 specimens originated in the United States, Italy and Spain.

Original analysis: By means of reference gene primer amplification, nucleated cell counts were estimated. Assay used: immunoSEQ multiplex PCR; TCRdb lists only in-frame clones, some missing. Clonal size and the V and J genes are those of that table, whereas D and trimming came from the DNA. In the table there are 150,000 to 200,000 clones, 82% of which are singletons. Those enrolled in Seattle joined during active infection and were followed longitudinally afterward. The sample holds one count of this clone. Trimming removed 3 bases at V and 4 bases at J, with 15 bases between. Germline CDR1 SGHAT, CDR2 FQDESV (reference sequence). CDR3 size: 15 residues.

Sequencing used peripheral blood. The chain recombines TRBV11-1 with TRBJ2-5; D gene unclear. The origin of this receptor is a woman aged 55-70 years with COVID-19, enrolled during active disease. This CDR3 reads CASSFNPKPTETQYF. The CDR3 DNA reads TGTGCCAGCAGCTTTAATCCCAAGCCCACAGAGACCCAGTACTTC.